The 20 T cell receptor beta chains below come from one sample, sequenced in a study of blood T cell repertoires in COVID-19 (dated by TCRdb to 2020 to 2021). Receptor libraries were prepared by the immunoSEQ multiplex PCR assay. In its TCRdb copy, this immuneACCESS table keeps in-frame sequences only and misses some clones. Where compared with another copy, unresolved V genes explain less than half of these, and the others have no known cause. The sample table shows 300,000 or so clones, and approximately 88% are seen once. The ten most abundant clones make up about 7% of the sample. Sequenced input: peripheral blood. The origin of the receptors is a woman under 40 who had recovered from COVID-19.

The CDR3 DNA sequence: TGCGCCAGCAGTTCCGACAGGGGTGCTGAAGCTTTCTTT. Translated: CASSSDRGAEAFF. The V and J genes are TRBV5-1 and TRBJ1-1; 8 bases fit TRBD1. Losses at the gene ends were 5 bases for V and 6 bases for J; bases not matched to a gene: 6. Germline CDR1 SGHRS, CDR2 YFSETQ. The CDR3 has 13 amino acids.

This chain joins TRBV6-5 and TRBJ1-3; possibly TRBD1 for D (6 bases). The CDR3 is 14 amino acids. V was pared by 6 bases and J by 0 bases, with 9 bases between. From germline, CDR1 is MNHEY and CDR2 SVGAGI. CDR3 nucleotide sequence: TGTGCCAGCAGCCGACAGGTCTCTGGAAACACCATATATTTT. Residues: CASSRQVSGNTIYF.

V is TRBV18 and J is TRBJ2-7; 7 bases are shared with TRBD1. The germline V gene has CDR1 KGHSH and CDR2 LQKENI. The CDR3 length is 15 residues. Trimming removed 0 bases from V and 0 bases from J; junction bases left unmatched: 2. The CDR3 reads CASSPPGQLSYEQYF. The CDR3 DNA sequence: TGTGCCAGCTCACCACCGGGACAGCTCTCCTACGAGCAGTACTTC.

J is TRBJ2-1 and V is TRBV6-2 or TRBV6-3; tentatively, D is TRBD1 (5 bases). Trimming pared 2 bases from V and 7 bases from J, leaving 9 bases between. CDR1 is MNHEY, CDR2 SVGEGT, per germline. The CDR3 totals 13 residues. The CDR3 DNA reads TGTGCCAGCAGTTACGGGGCCAGGAATGAGCAGTTCTTC. This sequence encodes CASSYGARNEQFF.

This chain links TRBV6-5 with TRBJ1-6; TRBD1 matches 8 bases. The V gene's germline CDR1 is MNHEY and CDR2 SVGAGI. The CDR3 is 14 residues long. The ends lost 5 bases at V and 10 bases at J; junction bases unmatched: 7. The CDR3 coding sequence is TGTGCCAGCAGTCCTAGACAGGGGTACTCACCCCTCCACTTT. This gives the protein CASSPRQGYSPLHF.

The V and J genes are TRBV6-4 and TRBJ2-3; TRBD2 matches at 13 bases. This CDR3 comprises 15 residues. Germline-derived CDR1 and CDR2 are MRHNA and SNTAGT. Trimming took 6 bases from V and 6 from J; bases not matched to a gene: 6. The DNA of the CDR3 is TGTGCCAGCAGCGCGACTAGCGGGGGGCTCGATACGCAGTATTTT. This encodes CASSATSGGLDTQYF.

The chain employs TRBV11-2 and TRBJ1-2; TRBD1 matches at 9 bases. Trimming at V came to 7 bases and at J to 6 bases, leaving 15 bases not matched to a gene. The CDR3 has 16 amino acids. The germline CDR1 and CDR2 sequences are SGHAT and FQNNGV. In nucleotides, the CDR3 is TGTGCCAGCACCGGGCTGAGGGACAGGGTTTTGGATGGCTACACCTTC. It is translated as CASTGLRDRVLDGYTF.

The chain joins TRBV9 to TRBJ1-2; D perhaps matches TRBD1 (6 bases). Trimming removed 0 bases from V and 7 bases from J, with 16 bases in between. The CDR3 spans 15 residues. Germline values: CDR1 SGDLS, CDR2 YYNGEE. CDR3: CASSVAAGGRFGYTF. DNA of the CDR3: TGTGCCAGCAGCGTAGCGGCGGGGGGCAGGTTTGGCTACACCTTC.

This clone was detected a few times. The genes are TRBV30 and TRBJ2-7; 8 bases are shared with TRBD2. V shed 4 bases and J 2 bases; nucleotides not matched to a gene: 7. This CDR3 is 14 amino acids long. Germline V gene sequence: CDR1 GTSNPN, CDR2 SVGIG (reference sequence). For the CDR3, the DNA is TGTGCCTGGAATCGCCCGGGGGGGGCCTACGAGCAGTACTTC. The encoded protein is CAWNRPGGAYEQYF.

The chain links TRBV29-1 to TRBJ2-7, with D possibly being TRBD1 (6 bases). Germline CDR1 SQVTM, CDR2 ANQGSEA. V shed 4 bases and J shed 3 bases, with 10 bases lying between them. The CDR3 is 12 residues long. The CDR3 spells CSVGRTDYEQYF. CDR3 bases: TGCAGCGTTGGCCGGACAGACTACGAGCAGTACTTC.

The rearrangement joins TRBV6-6 to TRBJ2-3; no firm D call. The CDR3 has 14 residues. The V gene lost 4 bases and the J gene lost 0 bases, with 8 bases spanning the gap. The germline CDR1 and CDR2 sequences are MNHNY and SVGAGI (reference sequence). The CDR3, as DNA: TGTGCCAGCAGTTTGAAGCCTAGCACAGATACGCAGTATTTT. It specifies CASSLKPSTDTQYF.

The sample holds one count of this clone. The gene calls are TRBV28 and TRBJ2-5; the D gene is possibly TRBD2 (5 bases). CDR1 and CDR2 from the germline V gene are MDHEN and SYDVKM. The CDR3 loop spans 18 amino acids. Trimming took 2 bases from V and 3 from J, leaving 22 bases between them. CDR3 coding DNA: TGTGCCAGCAGTTTAGGTGGATACGGGGAAAGGGTAAAAGAGACCCAGTACTTC. Translating it yields CASSLGGYGERVKETQYF.

The rearrangement joins TRBV7-2 to TRBJ1-6; possible D gene TRBD1, 5 bases. Trimming removed 5 bases at V and 9 bases at J, with 20 bases between. Germline V gene sequence: CDR1 SGHTA, CDR2 FQGNSA. The CDR3 length is 16 residues. The CDR3 reads CASSLESGRGSSPLHF. The CDR3 DNA reads TGTGCCAGCAGCCTGGAATCCGGGAGGGGTAGTTCACCCCTCCACTTT.

J is TRBJ1-2 and V is TRBV18; D gene unclear. The CDR3 sequence is 17 residues long. Germline V lookup: CDR1 KGHSH, CDR2 LQKENI. Trimming took 2 bases from V and 2 from J, leaving 18 bases between them. CDR3 DNA: TGTGCCAGCTCACCAATGGGCCCCGACCCCCTCAACTATGGCTACACCTTC. It specifies CASSPMGPDPLNYGYTF.

CDR3 amino acids: CASSFPVAGAWELFF. In DNA form, the CDR3 reads TGTGCCAGCAGTTTCCCGGTAGCGGGGGCATGGGAGCTGTTTTTT. The chain is built from TRBV28 and TRBJ2-2; 9 bases are a match to TRBD2. V shed 3 bases and J 9 bases; nucleotides not matched to a gene: 8. CDR1 and CDR2 from the germline V gene are MDHEN and SYDVKM. CDR3 length: 15 amino acids.

The chain employs TRBV30 and TRBJ1-1; D is possibly TRBD1 (6 bases). The CDR3 extends over 12 amino acids. Trimming took off 3 bases at V and 4 bases at J, with 9 bases between the two ends. From germline, CDR1 is GTSNPN and CDR2 SVGIG (reference sequence). CDR3 residues: CAWRAGVTEAFF. CDR3 sequence (DNA): TGTGCCTGGAGAGCAGGGGTCACTGAAGCTTTCTTT.

This chain connects TRBV19 to TRBJ1-2; D remains unclear. The CDR3 loop spans 14 amino acids. Per the germline V gene, CDR1 is LNHDA and CDR2 is SQIVND (reference sequence). V lost 2 bases and J lost 0, with 7 bases in between. In DNA, the CDR3 is TGTGCCAGTAGTATAACACCAGCTAACTATGGCTACACCTTC. It specifies CASSITPANYGYTF. The full variable domain, completed using reference TRBV19 and TRBJ1-2, is DGGITQSPKYLFRKEGQNVTLSCEQNLNHDAMYWYRQDPGQGLRLIYYSQIVNDFQKGDIAEGYSVSREKKESFPLTVTSAQKNPTAFYLCASSITPANYGYTFGSGTRLTVV.

The chain employs TRBV9 and TRBJ2-1, with TRBD2 identical over 8 bases. CDR3 size: 14 residues. V shed 2 bases and J 5 bases; nucleotides not matched to a gene: 3. Germline V gene sequence: CDR1 SGDLS, CDR2 YYNGEE. Written as DNA, the CDR3 is TGTGCCAGCAGCGTCGGGGGGGCCCACAATGAGCAGTTCTTC. Amino acid sequence: CASSVGGAHNEQFF.

CDR3 in DNA: TGTGCCAGCTCACCACCATGGCAGGGGGACTATGGCTACACCTTC. Translating it yields CASSPPWQGDYGYTF. The chain links TRBV18 to TRBJ1-2, with 7 bases that match TRBD1. The CDR3 runs to 15 residues. V shed 0 bases and J 3 bases; nucleotides not matched to a gene: 4. The germline V gene has CDR1 KGHSH and CDR2 LQKENI. Using reference TRBV18 and TRBJ1-2 for the parts outside the CDR3, the full variable domain is NAGVMQNPRHLVRRRGQEARLRCSPMKGHSHVYWYRQLPEEGLKFMVYLQKENIIDESGMPKERFSAEFPKEGPSILRIQQVVRGDSAAYFCASSPPWQGDYGYTFGSGTRLTVV.

This clone came up once. This chain links TRBV6-4 with TRBJ2-4; TRBD2 is a possible D gene (7 bases). This CDR3 contains 16 residues. V was pared by 7 bases and J by 0 bases, with 16 bases between. Germline lookup yields CDR1 MRHNA and CDR2 SNTAGT. The CDR3 spells CASMINGGLAKNIQYF. In nucleotides, the CDR3 is TGTGCCAGCATGATTAACGGGGGGCTAGCCAAAAACATTCAGTACTTC.